The 24 T cell receptor beta chains listed next were all sequenced from one sample in a study of regulatory dendritic cells for organ transplantation (dated by TCRdb to about 2017). Libraries were prepared through the immunoSEQ multiplex PCR assay. TCRdb carries this immuneACCESS record with in-frame sequences only. Its versions omit some clonotypes, under half of them owing to an unresolved V gene in the studies checked, with the rest unexplained. The sample table lists about 30,000 clones, approximately 82% of them with a count of one. Together, the top ten hold 0.1% of the sample. The specimen was naive CD4+ T cells from blood. Per the publication, the cell subset or site label means: CD45RA+ naive T cells. Receptors were obtained from a human donor in good health.

The chain's CDR3 is CASSSLRGRVANEKLFF. CDR3 nucleotides: TGTGCCAGCAGCTCCCTAAGGGGGAGAGTGGCTAATGAAAAACTGTTTTTT. The rearrangement joins TRBV7-9 to TRBJ1-4; D possibly corresponds to TRBD1 (6 bases). Per germline, CDR1 SEHNR and CDR2 FQNEAQ (reference sequence). V was pared by 4 bases and J by 3 bases, with 18 bases between. The CDR3 covers 17 residues.

The chain joins TRBV15 to TRBJ2-1, with a possible D match to TRBD1 (6 bases). CDR3 length equals 15 residues. Germline CDR1 and CDR2: LNHNV and YYDKDF (reference sequence). Between the trimmed V and J ends, which lost 5 bases and 2 bases, there was a span of 13 bases. For the CDR3, the DNA is TGTGCCACCAGCCTCGACAGGTTACCCTACAATGAGCAGTTCTTC. Its protein product is CATSLDRLPYNEQFF.

The V call is TRBV6-6, the J call TRBJ1-5, with D possibly matching TRBD1 (5 bases). CDR3 size: 16 residues. Trimming stripped 4 bases from V and 2 bases from J, with 15 bases between. In germline, CDR1 is MNHNY, CDR2 SVGAGI (reference sequence). The DNA for the CDR3 is TGTGCCAGCAGTTTGACAGTTCCCCCGGGCAATCAGCCCCAGCATTTT. Its translation is CASSLTVPPGNQPQHF.

The chain recombines TRBV29-1 with TRBJ2-7; possible D gene TRBD1, 5 bases. Trimming stripped 3 bases from V and 2 bases from J, with 14 bases between. The CDR3 is 14 amino acids. CDR1 is SQVTM and CDR2 is ANQGSEA in the germline V gene. This chain's CDR3 is CSVEIMGRAYEQYF. The DNA for the CDR3 is TGCAGCGTTGAGATAATGGGCAGGGCCTACGAGCAGTACTTC.

The V call is TRBV5-4, the J call TRBJ1-5; 9 bases map to TRBD1. The germline V gene has CDR1 SGHNT and CDR2 YYREEE (reference sequence). The CDR3 loop spans 15 amino acids. With V trimmed by 4 bases and J by 1 base, 3 bases remained unmatched. The CDR3 bases are TGTGCCAGCAGCGGGGGGACAGGGAGCAATCAGCCCCAGCATTTT. Translation: CASSGGTGSNQPQHF.

CDR3 sequence: CSALTGVGYNEQFF. CDR3 coding DNA: TGCAGCGCATTAACAGGGGTGGGCTACAATGAGCAGTTCTTC. The chain employs TRBV29-1 and TRBJ2-1; 7 nucleotides align to TRBD1. Germline V gives CDR1 SQVTM, CDR2 ANQGSEA. J was trimmed by 3 bases and V by 7 bases; bases with no gene match: 9. The CDR3 runs to 14 residues.

The chain links TRBV19 to TRBJ1-5; TRBD1 matches at 8 bases. The CDR3 has 14 amino acids. V lost 3 bases to trimming and J lost 6 bases; unmatched junction nucleotides: 4. Germline loops: CDR1 LNHDA, CDR2 SQIVND (reference sequence). CDR3 bases: TGTGCCAGTAGTATTTTCAGGGGGCCTCAGCCCCAGCATTTT. It yields the protein CASSIFRGPQPQHF.

This clone showed up just once. The chain employs TRBV7-9 and TRBJ2-3; the D gene is possibly TRBD1 (6 bases). The CDR3 is 14 amino acids. Between the trimmed V and J ends, which lost 5 bases and 1 base, there was a span of 10 bases. Germline V gene sequence: CDR1 SEHNR, CDR2 FQNEAQ (reference sequence). In DNA, the CDR3 is TGTGCCAGCAGCCCCCGACAGGGCACAGATACGCAGTATTTT. Translated, it gives CASSPRQGTDTQYF.

This clone appeared once. This chain links TRBV29-1 with TRBJ2-3, with 9 bases aligning to TRBD2. This CDR3 is built from 17 residues. J lost 1 base, V lost 3 bases, and 11 bases had no gene match. From germline, CDR1 is SQVTM and CDR2 ANQGSEA. The CDR3 DNA follows: TGCAGCGTTGACCCCGCCCTGCTAGCGGGGCGCACAGATACGCAGTATTTT. This gives the protein CSVDPALLAGRTDTQYF.

This clone is a singleton in its sample. J is TRBJ1-2 and V is TRBV19; D unclear. The CDR3 contains 15 residues. Germline values: CDR1 LNHDA, CDR2 SQIVND (reference sequence). Trimming pared 2 bases from V and 7 bases from J, leaving 17 bases between. The CDR3 nucleotides read TGTGCCAGTAGTATAACAGCCCGAACGGGGAGTGGCTACACCTTC. It codes for CASSITARTGSGYTF.

The chain carries TRBV29-1 and TRBJ1-4; possible D gene TRBD1, 6 bases. Looked up from germline, CDR1 is SQVTM and CDR2 is ANQGSEA. This CDR3 region has 13 residues. V shed 7 bases and J shed 5 bases, with 14 bases lying between them. The DNA of the CDR3 is TGCAGCGCCCTTGGACAGCTAAATGAAAAACTGTTTTTT. It translates to CSALGQLNEKLFF.

The V gene is TRBV7-8, the J gene TRBJ2-4; TRBD1 matches 7 bases. The J segment lost 8 bases and the V segment lost 5 bases, leaving 12 bases of the junction unmatched. The CDR3 has 15 residues. Germline lookup yields CDR1 SGHVS and CDR2 FQNEAQ. The CDR3 is CASSPTEGGRDIQYF. As DNA, the CDR3 is TGTGCCAGCAGCCCGACCGAAGGGGGCAGGGACATTCAGTACTTC.

J is TRBJ1-1 and V is TRBV19; D uncertain. V was trimmed by 1 base and J by 4 bases, leaving 10 bases between them. Germline values: CDR1 LNHDA, CDR2 SQIVND (reference sequence). The CDR3 length is 14 residues. The CDR3 sequence: CASSIARVGTEAFF. The CDR3 bases are TGTGCCAGTAGTATAGCACGGGTTGGCACTGAAGCTTTCTTT. The full variable domain, completed using reference TRBV19 and TRBJ1-1, is DGGITQSPKYLFRKEGQNVTLSCEQNLNHDAMYWYRQDPGQGLRLIYYSQIVNDFQKGDIAEGYSVSREKKESFPLTVTSAQKNPTAFYLCASSIARVGTEAFFGQGTRLTVV.

The V call is TRBV5-5, the J call TRBJ2-7; 7 nucleotides line up with TRBD2. After removal of 0 bases from V and 3 bases from J, the junction contained 3 bases not matched to a gene. Germline V gene data show CDR1 as SGHKS and CDR2 as YYEKEE (reference sequence). The CDR3 is made up of 14 amino acids. The CDR3 protein is CASSLEGRVYEQYF. CDR3 bases: TGTGCCAGCAGCTTGGAGGGGAGGGTCTACGAGCAGTACTTC.

This clone was detected only once. V and J are TRBV7-2 and TRBJ2-1; 8 positions agree with TRBD2. This CDR3 has 14 residues. V dropped 6 bases and J dropped 2; count of bases not matched to a gene: 3. In germline, CDR1 is SGHTA, CDR2 FQGNSA. DNA of the CDR3: TGTGCCAGCAGGGAGCGGGGGACCTACAATGAGCAGTTCTTC. Protein product: CASRERGTYNEQFF.

This rearrangement joins TRBV2 to TRBJ2-3; 11 bases fit TRBD1. There are 15 residues in the CDR3. CDR1 is SNHLY and CDR2 is FYNNEI in the germline V gene. Unmatched junction bases numbered 4, after V lost 6 bases and J lost 2 bases. The CDR3 loop is CASSGDRGYTDTQYF. The CDR3 DNA reads TGTGCCAGCAGCGGGGACAGGGGGTACACAGATACGCAGTATTTT.

The chain is built from TRBV7-2 and TRBJ1-1; 7 bases are a match to TRBD1. Germline loops: CDR1 SGHTA, CDR2 FQGNSA. With 6 bases clipped from V and 0 bases from J, the junction kept 4 bases outside the gene matches. The CDR3 length is 14 residues. The CDR3 sequence: CASRTQGLNTEAFF. The CDR3 DNA reads TGTGCCAGCAGGACACAGGGGTTGAACACTGAAGCTTTCTTT.

V is TRBV4-1 and J is TRBJ2-2; 8 bases match TRBD1. The CDR3 spans 15 residues. CDR1 and CDR2 (germline): MGHRA, YSYEKL. V shed 1 base, J shed 6 bases, and the junction held 4 bases outside the gene matches. The CDR3 sequence: CASSQGQGIAGELFF. In nucleotides, the CDR3 is TGCGCCAGCAGCCAAGGACAGGGGATTGCCGGGGAGCTGTTTTTT.

This sequence joins TRBV5-1 and TRBJ1-4, with D possibly matching TRBD1 (5 bases). Trimming shortened V by 0 bases and J by 5 bases, and 11 bases separated the two germline ends. This CDR3 comprises 15 residues. Germline V gene lookup returns CDR1 SGHRS and CDR2 YFSETQ. The CDR3 sequence: CASSLGQGGNEKLFF. The CDR3, as DNA: TGCGCCAGCAGCTTGGGGCAGGGTGGGAATGAAAAACTGTTTTTT.

V usage is TRBV7-2 and J usage is TRBJ1-2; TRBD1 matches at 9 bases. The trim removed 2 bases at V and 6 bases at J, leaving 7 bases unmatched. Germline V gives CDR1 SGHTA, CDR2 FQGNSA. The CDR3 loop spans 15 amino acids. CDR3 loop: CASSLQGQGADGYTF. CDR3 in DNA: TGTGCCAGCAGCTTACAGGGACAGGGCGCGGATGGCTACACCTTC.

V usage is TRBV13 and J usage is TRBJ2-1; the match to TRBD1 covers 8 bases. J was trimmed by 7 bases and V by 4 bases; bases with no gene match: 3. The CDR3 covers 13 residues. Germline CDR1 is PRHDT and CDR2 is FYEKMQ (reference sequence). CDR3: CASSSQGANEQFF. The DNA of the CDR3 is TGTGCCAGCAGCTCGCAGGGGGCGAATGAGCAGTTCTTC.

This chain uses TRBV5-1 with TRBJ1-2; tentative D call: TRBD1 (6 bases). The CDR3 is 13 amino acids. V gave up 0 bases and J gave up 6 bases, with 9 bases separating them. Germline-derived CDR1 and CDR2 are SGHRS and YFSETQ. The CDR3 region is CASSLVPGDGYTF. DNA for the CDR3: TGCGCCAGCAGCTTGGTTCCAGGGGATGGCTACACCTTC.

This rearrangement joins TRBV5-5 to TRBJ1-2; 7 bases fit TRBD1. The J segment lost 2 bases and the V segment lost 1 base, leaving 5 bases of the junction unmatched. There are 15 residues in the CDR3. The germline gives CDR1 SGHKS, CDR2 YYEKEE (reference sequence). CDR3 coding DNA: TGTGCCAGCAGCTTGCCGGGACAGAAAAACTATGGCTACACCTTC. Translating gives CASSLPGQKNYGYTF.

The chain uses TRBV7-3 and TRBJ2-1; a weak D match, TRBD2 (5 bases). This CDR3 is built from 13 residues. The germline V and J ends were trimmed by 4 bases and 5 bases, with 9 bases remaining between them. Germline loops: CDR1 SGHTA, CDR2 FQGTGA. Written as DNA, the CDR3 is TGTGCCAGCAGCTCGGGATTGGACAATGAGCAGTTCTTC. Its protein is CASSSGLDNEQFF.